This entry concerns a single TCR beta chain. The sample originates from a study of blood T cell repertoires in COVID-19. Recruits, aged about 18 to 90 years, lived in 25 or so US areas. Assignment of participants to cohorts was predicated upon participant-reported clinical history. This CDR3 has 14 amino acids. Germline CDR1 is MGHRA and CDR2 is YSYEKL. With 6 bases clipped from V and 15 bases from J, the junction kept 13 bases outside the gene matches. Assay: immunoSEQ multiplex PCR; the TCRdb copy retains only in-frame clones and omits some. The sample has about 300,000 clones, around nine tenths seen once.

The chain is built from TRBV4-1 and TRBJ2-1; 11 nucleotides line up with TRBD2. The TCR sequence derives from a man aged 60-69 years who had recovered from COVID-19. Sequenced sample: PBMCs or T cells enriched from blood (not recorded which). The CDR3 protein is CASSLPGLAEMRFF. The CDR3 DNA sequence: TGCGCCAGCAGTCTACCGGGACTAGCGGAGATGCGGTTCTTC.